This TCR beta chain appears in the sequencing data of a study of T cell responses to AZD1222 COVID-19 vaccine (dated by TCRdb to 2020 to 2023). Regarding the study in general: AZD1222 recipients whose second dose came at about 4 weeks and those whose second dose came at about 12 weeks were combined into one group, since spike-specific TCR depth and breadth did not differ between the two schedules. Trial participants were enrolled by age into 18-55, 56-69 and 70-plus year subgroups, with about 150, 27 and 61 TCR-sequenced participants respectively. TCR sequencing covered approximately 230 trial participants: 200 to 210 given two doses of AZD1222 and some 25 given two doses of MenACWY control vaccine.

As to this clone: Its cognate antigen has yet to be identified. Per-base qualities were not stored, and no clone one base away is much larger.

The CDR3 regions of human TCRbeta chains were analyzed by immunosequencing. As for the authors' bioinformatics: Repertoire TCRs were checked for matches against a reference library of SARS-CoV-2-specific TCRs that had been generated using the MIRA antigen-specificity platform. Breadth was defined as the fraction of unique TCRs that were SARS-CoV-2-associated. Depth was defined as the fraction of total T cells that were SARS-CoV-2-associated. Using the MIRA data, every spike-specific TCR was mapped to the spike region that the TCR reacted to and assigned to either a CD4 or a CD8 class. Log10-transformed breadth and depth values were compared by one-way ANOVA with Sidak's multiple comparisons tests. TCRdb carries this immuneACCESS record with in-frame sequences only. Its versions omit some clonotypes, under half of them owing to an unresolved V gene in the studies checked, with the rest unexplained. V and J calls and clone size are copied from that table; D and trimming were computed from the DNA. A total of about 130,000 clones appear in this sample, 93% of them only once. Clones ranked in the top ten supply more than 4.5% of the sample.

The sample's time point, from its label and the paper: baseline before first vaccination. Vaccinee samples were obtained from the UK trials COV001 and COV002, which included a single-blind randomized controlled phase 2/3 trial of AZD1222 (ChAdOx1 nCoV-19) in healthy adults. For TCRbeta chain sequencing, PBMC samples were collected from trial participants at day 0 and at day 28 after the second dose. Study-wide findings and limitations: The 56-69-year group was small, and its depth increase did not reach significance, likely because of low power. CD4 TCRs associated with the vaccine covered the entire spike protein, and the dominant responses were in regions 160-218 and 743-854. Because no samples from the day 14 peak response were available, repertoires could be characterized only after the peak T cell response. Participants were mostly white British, with more females than males. The authors suggested clonal diversity may have been underestimated. Conclusions about previously exposed vaccinees are limited, since just five or six AZD1222 recipients were seropositive for SARS-CoV-2 at baseline. After two AZD1222 doses, spike-specific TCR breadth and depth were significantly higher than at day 0 and than in MenACWY recipients. Nearly half of unique spike-specific TCRs reportedly recognized epitopes outside regions mutated in the B.1.351 and B.1.1.7 variants.

The sequencing here drew on peripheral blood, taken on day 0 of AZD1222 vaccination. The TCR was taken from an adult in good health.

Here is the DNA: TGTGCCAGTAGTATCCGAGGCACCGGGGAGCTGTTTTTT. It translates to CASSIRGTGELFF. The rearranged segments are TRBV19 and TRBJ2-2; the D gene identity is not certain. From the cysteine through the phenylalanine, the CDR3 covers 13 amino acids. Only the CDR3 part of the read is kept: 39 bases, read in frame from the first base. Reading the germline V gene (reference sequence) gives CDR1 LNHDA and CDR2 SQIVND. At the junction V is shortened by 3 bases and J by 4 bases, with 6 bases in between.